Below, 3 T cell receptor beta chains from the same sample are listed, as sequenced in a study of shared clonotypes between healthy human individuals. Generated by immunoSEQ multiplex PCR, the TCRdb table keeps only in-frame clones and is missing some. Of 950,000 to 1,100,000 clones listed, about four fifths were seen once; the top ten hold 0.61%. Sequencing was performed on memory CD4+ T cells from PBMCs. Subset in this sample: CD45RA-negative fraction. The receptors stem from a man between 18 and 35 years old in good health. Some clones in this sample may be carry-over from other donors' samples.

The V and J genes are TRBV5-1 and TRBJ2-5; TRBD1 might be the D (6 bases). CDR1 and CDR2 (germline): SGHRS, YFSETQ. The CDR3 is 15 amino acids. Trimming stripped 1 base from V and 4 bases from J, with 14 bases between. The CDR3 loop is CASSLFPGVGETQYF. The CDR3 DNA follows: TGCGCCAGCAGCTTGTTCCCAGGGGTGGGAGAGACCCAGTACTTC.

The CDR3 is CASTLPLGLARGGELFF. The CDR3 DNA reads TGTGCCAGCACCCTTCCACTGGGACTTGCGAGGGGCGGGGAGCTGTTTTTT. J is TRBJ2-2 and V is TRBV28; TRBD2 is a possible D gene (6 bases). CDR1 MDHEN and CDR2 SYDVKM come from the germline V gene. CDR3 length: 17 residues. V gave up 7 bases and J gave up 7 bases, with 25 bases separating them.

The CDR3 here is CASHSGLDNEQFF. The CDR3 DNA is TGCGCCAGCCATAGCGGACTTGACAATGAGCAGTTCTTC. The V call is TRBV5-1, the J call TRBJ2-1; maybe TRBD2 (6 bases). Germline CDR1 SGHRS, CDR2 YFSETQ. V shed 7 bases and J shed 5 bases, with 13 bases lying between them. The CDR3 is made up of 13 amino acids. Full variable domain (remainder filled in from reference TRBV5-1 and TRBJ2-1): KAGVTQTPRYLIKTRGQQVTLSCSPISGHRSVSWYQQTPGQGLQFLFEYFSETQRNKGNFPGRFSGRQFSNSRSEMNVSTLELGDSALYLCASHSGLDNEQFFGPGTRLTVL.